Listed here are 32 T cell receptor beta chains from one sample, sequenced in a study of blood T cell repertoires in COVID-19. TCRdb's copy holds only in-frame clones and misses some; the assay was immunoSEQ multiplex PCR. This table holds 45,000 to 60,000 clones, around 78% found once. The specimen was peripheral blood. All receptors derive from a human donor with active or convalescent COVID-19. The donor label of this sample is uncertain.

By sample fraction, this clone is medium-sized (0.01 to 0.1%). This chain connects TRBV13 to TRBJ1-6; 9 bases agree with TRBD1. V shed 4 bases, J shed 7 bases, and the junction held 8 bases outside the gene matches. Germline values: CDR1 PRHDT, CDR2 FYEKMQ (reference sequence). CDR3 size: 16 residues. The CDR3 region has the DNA TGTGCCAGCAGCTCGGAGGCCGACAGGGGGAATTCACCCCTCCACTTT. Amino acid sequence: CASSSEADRGNSPLHF.

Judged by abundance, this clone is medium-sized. The CDR3 is CSVEEGGSYEQYF. For the CDR3, the DNA is TGCAGCGTTGAAGAAGGGGGCTCCTACGAGCAGTACTTC. The V gene is TRBV29-1, the J gene TRBJ2-7, with D possibly TRBD1 on 6 matching bases. This CDR3 region has 13 residues. V was pared by 0 bases and J by 0 bases, with 6 bases between. The germline V gene has CDR1 SQVTM and CDR2 ANQGSEA.

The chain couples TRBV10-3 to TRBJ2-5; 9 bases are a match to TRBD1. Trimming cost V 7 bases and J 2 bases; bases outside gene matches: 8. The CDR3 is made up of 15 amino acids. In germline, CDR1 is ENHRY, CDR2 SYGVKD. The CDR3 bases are TGTGCCATCAATCCGGGACAGGGTCAGCAAGAGACCCAGTACTTC. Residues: CAINPGQGQQETQYF.

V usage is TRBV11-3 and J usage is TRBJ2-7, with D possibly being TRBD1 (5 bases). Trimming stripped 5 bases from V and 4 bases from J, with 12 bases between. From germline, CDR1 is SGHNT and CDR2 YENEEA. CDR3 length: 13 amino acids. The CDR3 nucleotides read TGTGCCAGCAGCCACAGGACGGAATACGAGCAGTACTTC. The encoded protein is CASSHRTEYEQYF.

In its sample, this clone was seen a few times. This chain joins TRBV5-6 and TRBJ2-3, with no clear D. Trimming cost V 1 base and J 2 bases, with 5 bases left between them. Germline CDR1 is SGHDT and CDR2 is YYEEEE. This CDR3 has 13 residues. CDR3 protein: CASSLSDTDTQYF. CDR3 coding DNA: TGTGCCAGCAGCTTGAGCGACACAGATACGCAGTATTTT. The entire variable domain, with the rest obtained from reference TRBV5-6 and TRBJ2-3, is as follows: DAGVTQSPTHLIKTRGQQVTLRCSPKSGHDTVSWYQQALGQGPQFIFQYYEEEERQRGNFPDRFSGHQFPNYSSELNVNALLLGDSALYLCASSLSDTDTQYFGPGTRLTVL.

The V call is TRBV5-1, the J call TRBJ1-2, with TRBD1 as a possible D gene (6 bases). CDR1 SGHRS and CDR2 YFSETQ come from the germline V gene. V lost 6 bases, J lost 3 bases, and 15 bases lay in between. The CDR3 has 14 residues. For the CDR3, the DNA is TGCGCCAGCAATGTAAACAGGGAAGACTATGGCTACACCTTC. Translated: CASNVNREDYGYTF.

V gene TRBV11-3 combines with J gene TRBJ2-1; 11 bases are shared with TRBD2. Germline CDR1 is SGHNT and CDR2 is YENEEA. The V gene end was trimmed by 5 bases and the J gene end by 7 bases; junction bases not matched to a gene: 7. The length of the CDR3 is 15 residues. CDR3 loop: CASSIRLAGMNEQFF. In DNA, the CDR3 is TGTGCCAGCAGCATTCGACTAGCGGGAATGAATGAGCAGTTCTTC.

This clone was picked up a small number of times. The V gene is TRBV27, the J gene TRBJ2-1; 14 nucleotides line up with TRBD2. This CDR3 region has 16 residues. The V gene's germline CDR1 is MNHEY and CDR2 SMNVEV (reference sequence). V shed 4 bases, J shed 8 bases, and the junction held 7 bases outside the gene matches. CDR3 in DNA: TGTGCCAGCAGTTCGCCAGGACTAGCGGGAGGCGATGAGCAGTTCTTC. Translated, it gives CASSSPGLAGGDEQFF.

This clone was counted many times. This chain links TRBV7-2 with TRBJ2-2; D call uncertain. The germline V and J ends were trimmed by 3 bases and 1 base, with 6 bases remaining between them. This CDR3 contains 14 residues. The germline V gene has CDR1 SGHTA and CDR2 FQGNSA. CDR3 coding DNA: TGTGCCAGCAGCTTGGAGCGGAACACCGGGGAGCTGTTTTTT. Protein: CASSLERNTGELFF.

The CDR3 coding sequence is TGTGCCAGCAGCGACCCAGGGCCCTATGGCTACACCTTC. Amino acids: CASSDPGPYGYTF. The chain carries TRBV9 and TRBJ1-2; weak D call: TRBD1 (5 bases). Trimming left V 3 bases short and J 4 bases short, with 10 bases between. Looked up from germline, CDR1 is SGDLS and CDR2 is YYNGEE. CDR3 length: 13 amino acids. The entire variable domain, with the rest obtained from reference TRBV9 and TRBJ1-2, is as follows: DSGVTQTPKHLITATGQRVTLRCSPRSGDLSVYWYQQSLDQGLQFLIQYYNGEERAKGNILERFSAQQFPDLHSELNLSSLELGDSALYFCASSDPGPYGYTFGSGTRLTVV.

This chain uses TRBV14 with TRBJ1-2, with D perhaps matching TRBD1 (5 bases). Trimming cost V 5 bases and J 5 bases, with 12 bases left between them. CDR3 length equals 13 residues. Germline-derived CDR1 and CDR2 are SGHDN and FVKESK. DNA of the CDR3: TGTGCCAGCAGCGAAGGACAAGCTTATGGCTACACCTTC. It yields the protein CASSEGQAYGYTF.

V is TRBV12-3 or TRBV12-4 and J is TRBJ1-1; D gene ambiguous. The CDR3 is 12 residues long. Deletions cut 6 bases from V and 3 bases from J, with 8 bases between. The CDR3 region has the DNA TGTGCCAGCAGGCCCCGAGACACTGAAGCTTTCTTT. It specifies CASRPRDTEAFF.

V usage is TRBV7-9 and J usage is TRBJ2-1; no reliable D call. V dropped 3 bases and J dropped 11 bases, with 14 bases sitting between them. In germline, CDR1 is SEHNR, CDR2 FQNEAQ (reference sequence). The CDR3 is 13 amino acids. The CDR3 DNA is TGTGCCAGCAGCTTGGTGATGGCTGTTAAGCAGTTCTTC. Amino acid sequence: CASSLVMAVKQFF.

CDR3 residues: CSPRQGSLNQPQHF. CDR3 bases: TGCAGCCCCCGGCAGGGCTCTCTCAATCAGCCCCAGCATTTT. The chain carries TRBV29-1 and TRBJ1-5; weak D call: TRBD1 (5 bases). Trimming cost V 8 bases and J 3 bases, with 17 bases left between them. The CDR3 spans 14 residues. Per the germline V gene, CDR1 is SQVTM and CDR2 is ANQGSEA.

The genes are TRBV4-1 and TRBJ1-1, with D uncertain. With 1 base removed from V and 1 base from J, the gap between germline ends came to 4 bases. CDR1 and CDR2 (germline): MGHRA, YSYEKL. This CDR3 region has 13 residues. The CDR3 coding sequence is TGCGCCAGCAGCCAAGCAGGGAACACTGAAGCTTTCTTT. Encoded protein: CASSQAGNTEAFF.

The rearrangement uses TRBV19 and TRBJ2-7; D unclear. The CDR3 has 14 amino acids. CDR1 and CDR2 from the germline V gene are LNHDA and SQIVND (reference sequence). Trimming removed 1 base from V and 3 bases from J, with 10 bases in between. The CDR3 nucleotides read TGTGCCAGTAGTATAGGTCCAGTCAACTACGAGCAGTACTTC. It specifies CASSIGPVNYEQYF.

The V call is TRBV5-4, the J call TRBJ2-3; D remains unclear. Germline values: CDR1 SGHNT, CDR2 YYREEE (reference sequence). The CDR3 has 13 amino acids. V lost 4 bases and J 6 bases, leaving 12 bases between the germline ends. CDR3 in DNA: TGTGCCAGCAGCGTTTACTCCAGGGATACGCAGTATTTT. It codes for CASSVYSRDTQYF.

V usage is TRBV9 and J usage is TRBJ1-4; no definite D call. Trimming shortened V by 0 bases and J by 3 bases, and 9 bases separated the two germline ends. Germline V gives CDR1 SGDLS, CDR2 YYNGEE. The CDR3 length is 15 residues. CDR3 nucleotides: TGTGCCAGCAGCGTAGGTCGAGGCCCTAATGAAAAACTGTTTTTT. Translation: CASSVGRGPNEKLFF.

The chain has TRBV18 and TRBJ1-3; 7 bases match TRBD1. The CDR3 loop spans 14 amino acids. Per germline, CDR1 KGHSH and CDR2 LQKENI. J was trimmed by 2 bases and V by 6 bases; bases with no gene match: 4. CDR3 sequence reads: CASSPTGAGNTIYF. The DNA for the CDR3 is TGTGCCAGCTCTCCAACAGGGGCTGGAAACACCATATATTTT.

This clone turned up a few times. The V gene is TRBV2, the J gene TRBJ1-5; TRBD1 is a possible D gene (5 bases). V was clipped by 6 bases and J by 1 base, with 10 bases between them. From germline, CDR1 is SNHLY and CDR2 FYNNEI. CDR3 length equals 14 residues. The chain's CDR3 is CASRTRQSNQPQHF. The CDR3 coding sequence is TGTGCCAGCAGAACCCGACAGAGCAATCAGCCCCAGCATTTT.

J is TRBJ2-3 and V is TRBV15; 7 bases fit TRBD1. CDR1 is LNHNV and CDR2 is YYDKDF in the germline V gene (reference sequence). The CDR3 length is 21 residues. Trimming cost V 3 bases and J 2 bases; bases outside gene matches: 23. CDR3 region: CATSSSVGYLVGGASTDTQYF. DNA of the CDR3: TGTGCCACCAGCAGCTCGGTTGGGTATCTAGTAGGGGGCGCTTCCACAGATACGCAGTATTTT.

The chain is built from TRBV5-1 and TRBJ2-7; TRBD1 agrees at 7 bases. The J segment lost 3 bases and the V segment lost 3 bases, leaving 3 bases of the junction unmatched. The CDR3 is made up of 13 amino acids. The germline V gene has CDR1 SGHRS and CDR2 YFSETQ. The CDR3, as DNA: TGCGCCAGCAGCTCGACAGGGCACTACGAGCAGTACTTC. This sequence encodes CASSSTGHYEQYF.

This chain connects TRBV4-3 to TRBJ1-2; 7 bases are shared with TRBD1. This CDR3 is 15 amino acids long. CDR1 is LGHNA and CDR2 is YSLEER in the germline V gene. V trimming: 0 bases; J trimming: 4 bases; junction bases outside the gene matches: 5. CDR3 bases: TGCGCCAGCAGCCAAGATTTACAGGGGATCTATGGCTACACCTTC. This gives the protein CASSQDLQGIYGYTF.

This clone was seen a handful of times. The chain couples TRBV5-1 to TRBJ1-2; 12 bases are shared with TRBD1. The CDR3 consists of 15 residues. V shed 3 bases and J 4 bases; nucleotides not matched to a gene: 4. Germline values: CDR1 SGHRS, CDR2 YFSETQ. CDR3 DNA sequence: TGCGCCAGCAGCTCGGGGACAGGGGGCGCCTATGGCTACACCTTC. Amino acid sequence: CASSSGTGGAYGYTF.

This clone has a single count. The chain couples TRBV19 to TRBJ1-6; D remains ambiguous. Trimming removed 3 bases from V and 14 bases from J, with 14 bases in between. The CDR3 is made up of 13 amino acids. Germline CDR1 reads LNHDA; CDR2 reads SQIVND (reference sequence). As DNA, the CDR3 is TGTGCCAGTAGTATCGGCAAAAGGGAGGCCCTCCACTTT. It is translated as CASSIGKREALHF.

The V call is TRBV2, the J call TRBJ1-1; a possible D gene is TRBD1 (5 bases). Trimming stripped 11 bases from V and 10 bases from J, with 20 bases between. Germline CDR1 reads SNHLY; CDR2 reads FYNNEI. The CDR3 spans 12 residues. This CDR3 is CAGGTTQYGAFF. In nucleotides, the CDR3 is TGTGCCGGCGGGACCACCCAATATGGAGCTTTCTTT.

CDR3 DNA: TGTGCCAGCAGCCAAGGGGCCTCCGGGGAGCTGTTTTTT. Protein: CASSQGASGELFF. The chain is built from TRBV3-1 (or the pseudogene TRBV3-2) and TRBJ2-2; D is unresolved. The CDR3 consists of 13 residues. CDR1 is LGHDT, CDR2 YNNKEL, per germline (reference sequence). Trimming pared 1 base from V and 6 bases from J, leaving 6 bases between.

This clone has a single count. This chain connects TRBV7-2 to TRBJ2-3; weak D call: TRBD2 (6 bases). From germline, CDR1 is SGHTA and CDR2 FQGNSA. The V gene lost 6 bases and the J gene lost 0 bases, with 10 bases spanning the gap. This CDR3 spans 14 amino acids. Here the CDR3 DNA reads TGTGCCAGCAGGGCGGGGTACAGCACAGATACGCAGTATTTT. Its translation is CASRAGYSTDTQYF. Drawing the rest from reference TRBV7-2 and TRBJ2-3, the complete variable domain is GAGVSQSPSNKVTEKGKDVELRCDPISGHTALYWYRQSLGQGLEFLIYFQGNSAPDKSGLPSDRFSAERTGGSVSTLTIQRTQQEDSAVYLCASRAGYSTDTQYFGPGTRLTVL.

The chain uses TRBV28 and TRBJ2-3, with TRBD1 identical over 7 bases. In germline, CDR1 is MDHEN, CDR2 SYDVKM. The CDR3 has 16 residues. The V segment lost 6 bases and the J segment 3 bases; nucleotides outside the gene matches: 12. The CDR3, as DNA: TGTGCCAGCAGACGCACAGGGGTCAGCGAAACAGATACGCAGTATTTT. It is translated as CASRRTGVSETDTQYF.

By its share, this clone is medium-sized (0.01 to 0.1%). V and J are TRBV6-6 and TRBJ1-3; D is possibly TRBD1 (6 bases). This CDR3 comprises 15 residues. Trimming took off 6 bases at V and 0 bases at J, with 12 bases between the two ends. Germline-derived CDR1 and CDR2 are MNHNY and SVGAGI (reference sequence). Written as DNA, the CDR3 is TGTGCCAGCAGCCCGGACAGTGGCTCTGGAAACACCATATATTTT. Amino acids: CASSPDSGSGNTIYF.

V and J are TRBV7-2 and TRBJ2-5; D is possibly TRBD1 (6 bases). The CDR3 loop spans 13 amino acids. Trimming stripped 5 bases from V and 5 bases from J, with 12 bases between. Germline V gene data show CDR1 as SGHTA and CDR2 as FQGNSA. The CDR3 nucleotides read TGTGCCAGCAGCGAAGGACAGCGGGAGACCCAGTACTTC. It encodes CASSEGQRETQYF.

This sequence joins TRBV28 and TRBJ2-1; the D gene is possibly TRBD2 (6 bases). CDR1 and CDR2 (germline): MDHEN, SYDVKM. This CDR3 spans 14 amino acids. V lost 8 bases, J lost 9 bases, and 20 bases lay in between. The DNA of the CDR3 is TGTGCCAGCTCGGGGGTCAGCAAGCTAGGTGAGCAGTTCTTC. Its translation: CASSGVSKLGEQFF.